The T cell receptor (beta chain) under discussion was sequenced for a study of T cells of healthy individuals. TCRdb itself ran the 5' RACE reads through MiXCR, one entry per CDR3 protein. Seen here are approximately 50,000 distinct CDR3 sequences, 14% to 15% observed once, and the top ten hold around 15%. J was trimmed by 6 bases and V by 0 bases; bases with no gene match: 6. Germline CDR1 and CDR2: SGHRS and YFSETQ. The CDR3 sequence is 17 residues long. This TCR was recovered from a human donor in good health. The chain carries TRBV5-1 and TRBJ2-1; TRBD2 agrees at 13 bases. The CDR3 nucleotides are TGCGCCAGCAGCTTGGCCACGGGACTAGCGGGAACCAATGAGCAGTTCTTC. Its translation: CASSLATGLAGTNEQFF. The variable domain in full, completed from reference TRBV5-1 and TRBJ2-1, reads KAGVTQTPRYLIKTRGQQVTLSCSPISGHRSVSWYQQTPGQGLQFLFEYFSETQRNKGNFPGRFSGRQFSNSRSEMNVSTLELGDSALYLCASSLATGLAGTNEQFFGPGTRLTVL.